This TCR beta chain is drawn from a study of neurological immune-mediated disorders. As for the cDNA, it was generated by 5'RACE with 10-nucleotide random UMIs. Over 200 million TCR-beta sequences, together covering 15-18 subjects, were produced by every individual sequencing run that was carried out. From the 5' RACE reads, TCRdb called clonotypes with MiXCR, one entry per CDR3 protein. This table has approximately 32,000 distinct CDR3 sequences, less than 8.5% appearing once. A total of 2 million PBMCs stored at -80 degrees C provided the unsorted libraries. The sample holds many counts of this clonotype. Germline values: CDR1 WSHSY, CDR2 SAAADI. The CDR3 consists of 14 residues. The trim removed 4 bases at V and 7 bases at J, leaving 9 bases unmatched.

This sequence joins TRBV10-2 and TRBJ1-2; 7 bases fit TRBD1. The sequence was collected from a woman aged 40 to 50 in good health. The sequencing sample was made of PBMCs. CDR3 residues: CASSGLQGSGGYTF. The CDR3 DNA reads TGCGCCAGCAGTGGCCTACAGGGGAGTGGTGGCTACACCTTC.